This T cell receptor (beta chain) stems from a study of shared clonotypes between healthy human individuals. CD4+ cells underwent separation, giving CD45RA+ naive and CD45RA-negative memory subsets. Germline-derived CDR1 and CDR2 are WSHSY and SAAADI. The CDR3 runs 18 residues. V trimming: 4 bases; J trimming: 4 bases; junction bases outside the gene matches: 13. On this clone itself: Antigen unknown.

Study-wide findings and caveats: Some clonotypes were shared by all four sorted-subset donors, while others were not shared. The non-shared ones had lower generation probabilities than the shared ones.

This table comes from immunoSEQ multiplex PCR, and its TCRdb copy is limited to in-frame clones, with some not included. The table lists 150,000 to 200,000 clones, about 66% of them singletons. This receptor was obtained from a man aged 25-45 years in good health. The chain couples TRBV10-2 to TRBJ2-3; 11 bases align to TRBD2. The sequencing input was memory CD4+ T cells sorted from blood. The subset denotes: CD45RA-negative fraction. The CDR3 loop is CASSGHAVAGGYSDTQYF. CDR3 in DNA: TGCGCCAGCAGTGGCCACGCCGTAGCGGGAGGGTACTCAGATACGCAGTATTTT.